This T cell receptor (beta chain) was retrieved from a study of T cell responses to AZD1222 COVID-19 vaccine. Study-wide points: The number of AZD1222 recipients seropositive at baseline was only five to seven.

This clone was picked up one time. The antigen is undetermined. Repertoires were generated with immunoSEQ multiplex PCR, while TCRdb's copy carries only in-frame clones and drops some. The sample holds 100,000 to 150,000 clones, 85% to 90% seen once. The germline gives CDR1 SGDLS, CDR2 YYNGEE. CDR3 length: 14 residues. V was cut by 2 bases and J by 0 bases, with 6 bases left in between. V usage is TRBV9 and J usage is TRBJ1-3; D remains ambiguous. This sequence was found in an adult in good health. Sequenced material: peripheral blood, taken on day 0 of AZD1222 vaccination. This CDR3 reads CASSVSRSGNTIYF. The CDR3 DNA reads as TGTGCCAGCAGCGTGTCTCGCTCTGGAAACACCATATATTTT.